This TCR beta chain was identified during a study of memory CD4+ T cells and cytomegalovirus serostatus. CDR3 length: 15 amino acids. Germline V CDR1 and CDR2: SGHRS, YFSETQ. The junction had 5 bases not matched to a gene; V was cut back by 1 base and J by 4 bases. Single viable CD3+CD4+CD8-CD45RO+ cells were sorted as the memory CD4+ T cells. In the authors' workflow: After removing out-of-frame reads, millions of distinct TCRbeta sequences remained. Here immunoSEQ multiplex PCR was the method, and the copy in TCRdb shows in-frame clones only, minus some. V, J and clone size are those of that table, while D and trimming were read from the DNA. The sample shows about 29,000 clones, more than 60% of them seen only once.

The sequencing sample was made of memory CD4+ T cells from blood. This TCR was recovered from an adult in good health and CMV-seronegative. The V call is TRBV5-1, the J call TRBJ1-2; 9 bases are shared with TRBD1. The CDR3 sequence is CASSLSPGQGYGYTF. CDR3 in DNA: TGCGCCAGCAGCTTGAGCCCGGGACAGGGCTATGGCTACACCTTC.